This T cell receptor (beta chain) is drawn from a study of shared clonotypes between healthy human individuals. As for the study in general: CD4 naive and memory got three plates each, CD8 naive two, CD8 memory one.

CDR1 and CDR2 from the germline V gene are DFQATT and SNEGSKA (reference sequence). This CDR3 is 10 amino acids long. The V end lost 6 bases, the J end lost 7 bases, and 7 bases lay between the germline ends. Concerning this clone itself: Its antigen is as yet unknown.

Overall study results and limits: Naive subsets typically showed greater estimated richness than memory subsets.

Sequencing was performed with immunoSEQ multiplex PCR; in TCRdb, only in-frame clones are kept and a portion is missing. The sample comprises approximately 2.1 million clones, approximately 93% of which are singletons, and roughly 0.36% rests with the top ten. The receptor comes from a man younger than 35 in good health. Some clones in this sample may be carry-over from other donors' samples. The sequenced material came from naive CD4+ T cells from PBMCs. Documented subset: CD45RA+ positively selected. The J gene is TRBJ2-1, the V gene TRBV20-1; D call uncertain. In nucleotides, the CDR3 is TGCAGTGCCGACTGGAATGAGCAGTTCTTC. Its protein is CSADWNEQFF.